Below, 24 T cell receptor beta chains from the same sample are listed, as sequenced in a study of glioma-infiltrating T cells. The iRepertoire nested amplicon-rescue multiplex PCR amplified TCR alpha and beta CDR3s from RNA. TCRdb reprocessed the multiplex PCR reads with MiXCR, giving one entry per CDR3 protein. The sample records 150,000 to 200,000 distinct CDR3 sequences, around 40% being singletons. Sequenced: glioma tissue, nonneoplastic brain tissue, or PBMCs (not recorded which). These receptors were obtained from a human donor with low-grade glioma or glioblastoma, undergoing nonglioma brain surgery, or in good health (not recorded which).

This clonotype was observed a few times. The rearrangement uses TRBV5-1 and TRBJ1-5; D not certain. V shed 4 bases and J shed 1 base, with 12 bases lying between them. Looked up from germline, CDR1 is SGHRS and CDR2 is YFSETQ. The CDR3 is made up of 15 amino acids. CDR3 loop: CASSVTWGSNQPQHF. DNA for the CDR3: TGCGCCAGCAGCGTGACCTGGGGAAGCAATCAGCCCCAGCATTTT.

The chain has TRBV7-7 and TRBJ2-1, with D unclear. Deletions cut 1 base from V and 0 bases from J, with 7 bases between. The CDR3 runs 15 residues. Germline CDR1 SSHAT, CDR2 FNYEAQ (reference sequence). The CDR3 region has the DNA TGTGCCAGCAGCTTAGTACTCGTCTCCTACAATGAGCAGTTCTTC. Translation gives CASSLVLVSYNEQFF.

The J gene is TRBJ1-1, the V gene TRBV12-3 or TRBV12-4; D is ambiguous. The V gene lost 4 bases and the J gene lost 3 bases, with 9 bases spanning the gap. There are 13 residues in the CDR3. The CDR3 region is CASSYDKHTEAFF. The CDR3 region has the DNA TGTGCCAGCAGTTACGACAAGCACACTGAAGCTTTCTTT.

This clonotype was picked up a small number of times. This chain links TRBV3-1 with TRBJ2-7; D not resolved. The V gene lost 1 base and the J gene lost 5 bases, with 15 bases spanning the gap. Germline CDR1 and CDR2: LGHDT and YNNKEL (reference sequence). The CDR3 length is 15 residues. CDR3 nucleotide sequence: TGTGCCAGCAGCCAAGTCCGTACTGCCAGGAACGAGCAGTACTTC. Protein product: CASSQVRTARNEQYF.

The chain couples TRBV2 to TRBJ1-1; possibly TRBD1 for D (6 bases). There are 14 residues in the CDR3. Trimming shortened V by 0 bases and J by 1 base, and 6 bases separated the two germline ends. Looked up from germline, CDR1 is SNHLY and CDR2 is FYNNEI. CDR3 nucleotides: TGTGCCAGCAGTGAAGCGGGACAGAACACTGAAGCTTTCTTT. This translates into CASSEAGQNTEAFF.

Notes on this clonotype: A much more abundant neighbour one base away suggests this may be a read error. V and J are TRBV6-1 and TRBJ2-3; either TRBD1 or TRBD2 may fit D (5 bases each). The CDR3 is made up of 12 amino acids. The germline gives CDR1 MNHNS, CDR2 SASEGT. The CDR3 DNA reads TGTGCCAGCAGTGCCGGGGCGGATACGCAGTGTTTT. This sequence encodes CASSAGADTQCF.

This clonotype came up many times. This chain uses TRBV12-3 or TRBV12-4 with TRBJ1-5; D remains unclear. Trimming took off 2 bases at V and 7 bases at J, with 6 bases between the two ends. This CDR3 comprises 12 residues. This CDR3 reads CASSLQYQPQHF. The CDR3 region has the DNA TGTGCCAGCAGTTTACAATACCAGCCCCAGCATTTT.

J is TRBJ2-1 and V is TRBV29-1, with no clear D. This CDR3 contains 13 residues. Germline values: CDR1 SQVTM, CDR2 ANQGSEA. The V end was cut by 5 bases, the J end by 1 base, with 9 bases between. In DNA form, the CDR3 reads TGCAGCGTTACTTGTCCTTCCTACAATGAGCAGTTCTTC. As protein: CSVTCPSYNEQFF.

This clonotype was detected many times. The chain couples TRBV15 to TRBJ2-5; no clear D. Per germline, CDR1 LNHNV and CDR2 YYDKDF (reference sequence). Trimming cost V 5 bases and J 3 bases, with 10 bases left between them. CDR3 size: 13 residues. CDR3: CATSWVVEETQYF. CDR3 bases: TGTGCCACCAGCTGGGTTGTGGAAGAGACCCAGTACTTC.

A remark on this clonotype: A much larger clone lies a single base off, so this may be a read error. The rearrangement uses TRBV6-1 and TRBJ2-3; the D gene is possibly TRBD2 (5 bases). The CDR3 is made up of 14 amino acids. V was pared by 7 bases and J by 7 bases, with 18 bases between. Germline V gives CDR1 MNHNS, CDR2 SASEGT. CDR3 protein: CASIQLLDGYTQYF. The DNA of the CDR3 is TGTGCCAGCATCCAACTACTAGACGGGTATACGCAGTATTTT.

The table lists this clonotype with many counts. V usage is TRBV7-2 and J usage is TRBJ1-5, with TRBD1 matching over 7 bases. The CDR3 is 17 residues long. V was clipped by 1 base and J by 3 bases; unmatched bases: 9. Germline V gene data show CDR1 as SGHTA and CDR2 as FQGNSA. As DNA, the CDR3 is TGTGCCAGCAGCTTAGTAGGGGGTGACAGGGACAATCAGCCCCAGCATTTT. It is translated as CASSLVGGDRDNQPQHF.

Many counts were recorded for this clonotype. The chain couples TRBV28 to TRBJ2-1; no firm D call. The length of the CDR3 is 16 residues. CDR1 MDHEN and CDR2 SYDVKM come from the germline V gene. The germline V and J ends were trimmed by 8 bases and 0 bases, with 17 bases remaining between them. The CDR3 DNA sequence: TGTGCCAGCCGCCCCCCCTCACTATTCTCCTACAATGAGCAGTTCTTC. Residues: CASRPPSLFSYNEQFF.

This clonotype was picked up many times. The genes are TRBV20-1 and TRBJ1-2; tentatively, D is TRBD1 (5 bases). Germline CDR1 is DFQATT and CDR2 is SNEGSKA (reference sequence). The CDR3 has 14 amino acids. V was shortened by 0 bases and J by 0 bases, with 8 bases between the two germline ends. The CDR3 sequence: CSAREGPTNYGYTF. DNA of the CDR3: TGCAGTGCTAGAGAGGGACCGACTAACTATGGCTACACCTTC.

With regard to this clonotype: A read error may be the cause here, since a much bigger clone is one base away. The CDR3 here is CASKMGLEAFF. The CDR3 DNA sequence: TGTGCCAGCAAAATGGGGCTCGAAGCTTTCTTT. This rearrangement joins TRBV2 to TRBJ1-1, with D maybe TRBD1 (5 bases). V gave up 7 bases and J gave up 8 bases, with 11 bases separating them. Germline V gene lookup returns CDR1 SNHLY and CDR2 FYNNEI. This CDR3 spans 11 amino acids.

This clonotype has a handful of counts. The chain is built from TRBV19 and TRBJ2-3; D is uncertain. The CDR3 is 15 amino acids. In germline, CDR1 is LNHDA, CDR2 SQIVND (reference sequence). Trimming took off 5 bases at V and 4 bases at J, with 16 bases between the two ends. This CDR3 reads CASSLALAQSDTQYF. In DNA form, the CDR3 reads TGTGCCAGTAGTCTCGCCCTCGCGCAGTCAGATACGCAGTATTTT.

The chain has TRBV10-3 and TRBJ2-1; 8 positions agree with TRBD2. Germline assignment: CDR1 ENHRY and CDR2 SYGVKD. This CDR3 is built from 14 residues. J gave up 9 bases and V 2 bases, and 6 bases lay outside the gene matches. The CDR3 DNA sequence: TGTGCCATCAGTGAGAGCGGGAGTGCAAGTGAGCAGTTCTTC. It yields the protein CAISESGSASEQFF.

The rearrangement links TRBV4-1 to TRBJ1-3, with TRBD1 matching over 9 bases. The CDR3 contains 16 residues. The germline V gene has CDR1 MGHRA and CDR2 YSYEKL. J gave up 3 bases and V 5 bases, and 8 bases lay outside the gene matches. The DNA for the CDR3 is TGCGCCAGCAGCTCCGGGACAGGGATTCGTGGAAACACCATATATTTT. This codes for CASSSGTGIRGNTIYF.

This clonotype came up many times. The V gene is TRBV20-1, the J gene TRBJ2-1, with D unresolved. CDR1 and CDR2 from the germline V gene are DFQATT and SNEGSKA (reference sequence). The CDR3 is made up of 13 amino acids. V dropped 0 bases and J dropped 7 bases, with 10 bases sitting between them. The CDR3 DNA reads as TGCAGTGCTAGAGATGGTAGGAGTAATGAGCAGTTCTTC. Amino acid sequence: CSARDGRSNEQFF.

Only a few counts were recorded for this clonotype. The gene calls are TRBV5-1 and TRBJ2-1, with D unresolved. The CDR3 covers 12 residues. CDR1 and CDR2 from the germline V gene are SGHRS and YFSETQ. V was clipped by 2 bases and J by 7 bases, with 7 bases between them. CDR3 loop: CASSLVFNEQFF. The CDR3 coding sequence is TGCGCCAGCAGCTTAGTGTTTAATGAGCAGTTCTTC.

Note on this clonotype: A much larger clone lies a single base off, so this may be a read error. The chain combines TRBV10-3 with TRBJ1-1, with 7 bases identical to TRBD1. Germline CDR1 is ENHRY and CDR2 is SYGVKD. V lost 9 bases and J lost 0; bases outside the gene matches: 7. This CDR3 comprises 14 residues. CDR3 region: CAIQSGQLNTEAFF. The CDR3 DNA is TGTGCCATACAATCGGGACAGTTGAACACTGAAGCTTTCTTT.

Points on this clonotype: This may stem from a read error, because a much larger clone lies one nucleotide away. This chain connects TRBV3-1 to TRBJ1-1; D is uncertain. Per the germline V gene, CDR1 is LGHDT and CDR2 is YNNKEL (reference sequence). This CDR3 has 11 residues. Trimming left V 4 bases short and J 11 bases short, with 11 bases between. CDR3 protein: CASSLGKQAFF. CDR3 nucleotides: TGTGCCAGCAGCCTCGGGAAGCAGGCTTTCTTT. Full variable domain (rest looked up from reference TRBV3-1 and TRBJ1-1): DTAVSQTPKYLVTQMGNDKSIKCEQNLGHDTMYWYKQDSKKFLKIMFSYNNKELIINETVPNRFSPKSPDKAHLNLHINSLELGDSAVYFCASSLGKQAFFGQGTRLTVV.

J is TRBJ2-5 and V is TRBV12-3 or TRBV12-4; perhaps TRBD1 as D (6 bases). The CDR3 loop spans 16 amino acids. Trimming shortened V by 1 base and J by 5 bases, and 17 bases separated the two germline ends. The CDR3 bases are TGTGCCAGCAGTTTAGGAGGCCGCCAGGGGCACGAGACCCAGTACTTC. Translated: CASSLGGRQGHETQYF.

With respect to this clonotype: A much larger clone lies a single base off, so this may be a read error. J is TRBJ1-5 and V is TRBV2; no definite D call. The CDR3 length is 15 residues. The germline V gene has CDR1 SNHLY and CDR2 FYNNEI. CDR3 nucleotide sequence: TGTGCCAGCAGTCGGGAACTCAATAGCAATCAGCCCAAGCATTTT. Protein sequence: CASSRELNSNQPKHF.

In this sample, this clonotype turned up many times. The chain couples TRBV6-1 to TRBJ2-5; 7 bases fit TRBD1. Trimming at V came to 6 bases and at J to 2 bases, leaving 9 bases not matched to a gene. Germline V gene data show CDR1 as MNHNS and CDR2 as SASEGT. This CDR3 is built from 15 residues. The CDR3: CASSWGQTRQETQYF. CDR3 nucleotides: TGTGCCAGCAGCTGGGGACAGACCAGACAAGAGACCCAGTACTTC.